This T cell receptor (beta chain) was recovered during a study of blood T cell repertoires in COVID-19. Study as a whole: Collection of acute and convalescent COVID-19 samples took place in the United States, Italy and Spain. The analysed material was cDNA or gDNA that came from T cells, B-cell-depleted T cells, or PBMCs.

The CDR3 consists of 13 residues. V was shortened by 7 bases and J by 3 bases, with 10 bases between the two germline ends. Germline assignment: CDR1 SNHLY and CDR2 FYNNEI. Assay used: immunoSEQ multiplex PCR; TCRdb lists only in-frame clones, some missing. The sample comprises about 430,000 clones, 70% to 90% of which are singletons, and 1.4% rests with the top ten. Participant-given clinical history determined each cohort assignment. Sample: PBMCs or T cells enriched from blood (not recorded which). The TCR sequence derives from a young woman who had been exposed to COVID-19. The chain recombines TRBV2 with TRBJ1-3; D possibly corresponds to TRBD1 (6 bases). The DNA for the CDR3 is TGTGCCAGCATGGGCAGGGGTGGAAACACCATATATTTT. Translation: CASMGRGGNTIYF.